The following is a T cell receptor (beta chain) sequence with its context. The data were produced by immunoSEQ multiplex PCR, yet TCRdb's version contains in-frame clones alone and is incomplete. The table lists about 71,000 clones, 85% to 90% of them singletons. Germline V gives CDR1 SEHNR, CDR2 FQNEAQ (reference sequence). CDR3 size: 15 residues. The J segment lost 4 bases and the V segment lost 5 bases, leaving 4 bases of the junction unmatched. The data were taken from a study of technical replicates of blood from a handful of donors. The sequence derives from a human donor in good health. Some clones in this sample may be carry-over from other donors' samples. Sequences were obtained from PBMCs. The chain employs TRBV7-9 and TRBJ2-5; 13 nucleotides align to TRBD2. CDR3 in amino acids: CASSILAGGRETQYF. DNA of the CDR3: TGTGCCAGCAGCATACTAGCGGGGGGGCGAGAGACCCAGTACTTC.